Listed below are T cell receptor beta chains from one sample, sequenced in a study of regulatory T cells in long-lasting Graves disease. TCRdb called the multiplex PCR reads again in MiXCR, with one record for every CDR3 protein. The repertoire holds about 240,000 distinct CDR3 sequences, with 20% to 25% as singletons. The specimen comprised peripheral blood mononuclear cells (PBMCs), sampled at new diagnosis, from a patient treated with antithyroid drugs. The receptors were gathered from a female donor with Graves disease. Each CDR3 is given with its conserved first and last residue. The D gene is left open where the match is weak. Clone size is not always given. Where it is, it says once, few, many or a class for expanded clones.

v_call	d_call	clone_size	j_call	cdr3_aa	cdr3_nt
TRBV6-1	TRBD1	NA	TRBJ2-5	CASSYGQGYQETQCF	TGTGCCAGCAGTTACGGACAGGGCTACCAAGAGACCCAGTGCTTC
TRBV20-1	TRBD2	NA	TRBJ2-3	CSVGGRGTDTQYF	TGCAGTGTTGGTGGGAGGGGCACAGATACGCAGTATTTT
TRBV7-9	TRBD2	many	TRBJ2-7	CASSQSGRSYEQYF	TGTGCCAGCAGCCAAAGCGGGAGGTCCTACGAGCAGTACTTC
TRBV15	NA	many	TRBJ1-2	CATSSGGYGYTF	TGTGCCACCAGCAGTGGAGGATATGGCTACACCTTC
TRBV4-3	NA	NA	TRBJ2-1	CASSQGPSSAYEQFF	TGCGCCAGCAGCCAAGGGCCGTCATCTGCATACGAGCAGTTCTTC
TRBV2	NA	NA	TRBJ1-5	CASSPRGGPVINFQHF	TGTGCCAGCAGCCCAAGGGGAGGGCCCGTCATAAATTTCCAGCATTTT
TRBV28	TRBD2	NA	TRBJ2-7	CASSYGASGRPLRDEQYF	TGTGCCAGCAGTTACGGCGCTAGCGGGAGACCCCTACGGGACGAGCAGTACTTC
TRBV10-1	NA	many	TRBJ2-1	CASSPVDTNEQFF	TGCGCCAGCAGTCCTGTAGATACCAATGAGCAGTTCTTC
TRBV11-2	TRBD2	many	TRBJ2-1	CASSLGSRLAGGPLLEQFF	TGTGCCAGCAGCTTAGGGTCCCGACTAGCGGGAGGGCCCCTTCTCGAGCAGTTCTTC
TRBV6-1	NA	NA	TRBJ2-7	CASSLSTEEDEQYF	TGTGCCAGCAGTCTTTCGACAGAGGAGGACGAGCAGTACTTC
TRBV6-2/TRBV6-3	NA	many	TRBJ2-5	CASSRDQTETQYF	TGTGCCAGCAGTCGGGACCAAACGGAGACCCAGTACTTC
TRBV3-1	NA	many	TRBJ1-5	CASSQVPPEDGRSNQPQHF	TGTGCCAGCAGCCAAGTCCCCCCCGAGGACGGGAGAAGCAATCAGCCCCAGCATTTT
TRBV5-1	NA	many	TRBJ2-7	CASSFQPNRYEQYF	TGCGCCAGCAGCTTTCAACCGAACCGATACGAGCAGTACTTC
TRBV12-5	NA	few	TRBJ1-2	CASGLADGLGYTF	TGTGCTAGTGGTTTGGCGGATGGGCTGGGCTACACCTTC
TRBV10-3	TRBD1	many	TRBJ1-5	CAIRADRAQPQHF	TGTGCCATCAGGGCGGACAGGGCACAGCCCCAGCATTTT
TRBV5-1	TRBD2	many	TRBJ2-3	CASSLGASGGTDTQYF	TGCGCCAGCAGCTTGGGGGCTAGCGGGGGCACAGATACGCAGTATTTT
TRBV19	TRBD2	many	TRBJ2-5	CASTGFTSGQETQYF	TGTGCCAGTACCGGATTCACTAGCGGCCAAGAGACCCAGTACTTC
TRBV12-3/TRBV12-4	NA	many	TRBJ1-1	CASSLGTEAFF	TGTGCCAGCAGCTTAGGCACTGAAGCTTTCTTT
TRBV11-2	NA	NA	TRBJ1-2	CASSLSWRVGYTF	TGTGCCAGCAGCTTATCATGGAGAGTTGGCTACACCTTC
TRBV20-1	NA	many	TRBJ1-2	CSAHLLSGAVNYGYTF	TGCAGTGCCCACCTTCTATCGGGGGCGGTGAACTATGGCTACACCTTC
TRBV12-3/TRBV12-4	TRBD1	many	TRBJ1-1	CASRPGQGWFTEAFF	TGTGCCAGCAGGCCGGGACAGGGATGGTTCACTGAAGCTTTCTTT
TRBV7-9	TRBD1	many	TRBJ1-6	CASSFDRGYSYNSPLHF	TGTGCCAGCAGCTTCGACAGGGGCTACTCCTATAATTCACCCCTCCACTTT
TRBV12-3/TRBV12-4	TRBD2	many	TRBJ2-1	CASSDTSGRTHNEQFF	TGTGCCAGCAGCGACACAAGCGGGAGGACCCACAATGAGCAGTTCTTC
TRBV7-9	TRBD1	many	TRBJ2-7	CASSLQGALYEQYF	TGTGCCAGCAGCTTACAGGGGGCCCTATACGAGCAGTACTTC
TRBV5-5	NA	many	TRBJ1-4	CASSFPGRADEKLFF	TGTGCCAGCAGCTTCCCTGGCAGGGCTGATGAAAAACTGTTTTTT
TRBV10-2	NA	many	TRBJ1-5	CASSAGRVNQPQHF	TGCGCCAGCAGTGCGGGGCGGGTCAATCAGCCCCAGCATTTT
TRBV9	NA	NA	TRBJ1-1	CASSPLVGNTEAFF	TGTGCCAGCAGCCCCTTGGTTGGGAACACTGAAGCTTTCTTT
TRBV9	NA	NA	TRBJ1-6	CASSASGDAYNSPLHF	TGTGCCAGCAGCGCTTCAGGGGACGCCTATAATTCACCCCTCCACTTT
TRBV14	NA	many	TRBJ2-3	CASSQDPRARITDTQYF	TGTGCCAGCAGCCAAGACCCCCGGGCCCGGATCACAGATACGCAGTATTTT
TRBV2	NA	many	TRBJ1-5	CASSDRWNQPQHF	TGTGCCAGCTCAGACAGGTGGAATCAGCCCCAGCATTTT
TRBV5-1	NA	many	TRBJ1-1	CASSLGGHLQYMNTEAFF	TGCGCCAGCAGCTTAGGAGGACACCTTCAGTACATGAACACTGAAGCTTTCTTT
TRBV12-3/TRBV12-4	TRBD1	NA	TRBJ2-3	CASRTSGGDTQYF	TGTGCCAGCAGGACCTCAGGGGGAGATACGCAGTATTTT
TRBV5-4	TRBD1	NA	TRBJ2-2	CASSPGGQGNTGELFF	TGTGCCAGCAGCCCTGGGGGACAGGGGAACACCGGGGAGCTGTTTTTT
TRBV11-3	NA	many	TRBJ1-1	CASSLRDTRTEAFF	TGTGCCAGCAGCTTACGGGACACACGGACTGAAGCTTTCTTT
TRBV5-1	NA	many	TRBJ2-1	CASRLDSYNEQFF	TGCGCCAGCAGGCTGGACAGTTACAATGAGCAGTTCTTC
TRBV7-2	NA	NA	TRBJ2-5	CASSFYICSARGRSGTQETQYF	NA
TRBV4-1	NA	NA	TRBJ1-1	CASSQGSEGNTEAFF	TGCGCCAGCAGCCAAGGATCAGAGGGGAACACTGAAGCTTTCTTT
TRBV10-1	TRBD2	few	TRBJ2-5	CASSERGTSLRETQYF	TGCGCCAGCAGTGAAAGGGGGACTAGCCTGAGAGAGACCCAGTACTTC
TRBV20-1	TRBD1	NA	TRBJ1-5	CSVEDRDQPQHF	TGCAGTGTTGAAGACAGGGATCAGCCCCAGCATTTT
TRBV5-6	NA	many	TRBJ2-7	CASSLGYYEQYF	TGTGCCAGCAGCTTGGGATACTACGAGCAGTACTTC
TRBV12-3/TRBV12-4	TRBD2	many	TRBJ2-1	CASRQREGYEQFF	TGTGCCAGCAGGCAGCGGGAGGGTTATGAGCAGTTCTTC
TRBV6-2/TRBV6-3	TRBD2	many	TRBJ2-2	CASRTHTPTSVTNTGELFF	TGTGCCAGCAGAACACACACGCCGACTAGCGTAACGAACACCGGGGAGCTGTTTTTT
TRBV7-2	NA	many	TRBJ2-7	CASSSSSMGYYEQYF	TGTGCCAGCAGCTCAAGCTCGATGGGCTACTACGAGCAGTACTTC
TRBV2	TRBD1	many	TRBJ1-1	CASRRQGADTEAFF	TGTGCCAGCAGACGACAGGGGGCGGACACTGAAGCTTTCTTT
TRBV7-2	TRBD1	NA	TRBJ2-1	CASSLALGGKLGEQFF	TGTGCCAGCAGCTTAGCGCTAGGGGGCAAGTTAGGCGAGCAGTTCTTC
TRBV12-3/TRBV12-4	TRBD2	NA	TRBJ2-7	CASRARTSGRTEQYF	TGTGCCAGCAGGGCCCGGACTAGCGGGAGGACCGAGCAGTACTTC
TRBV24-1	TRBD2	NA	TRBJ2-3	CATSDLLAGVWSDTQYF	TGTGCCACCAGTGATTTGCTAGCGGGGGTTTGGTCCGATACGCAGTATTTT
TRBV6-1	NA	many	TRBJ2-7	CASRQFYEQYF	TGTGCCAGCAGACAGTTCTACGAGCAGTACTTC